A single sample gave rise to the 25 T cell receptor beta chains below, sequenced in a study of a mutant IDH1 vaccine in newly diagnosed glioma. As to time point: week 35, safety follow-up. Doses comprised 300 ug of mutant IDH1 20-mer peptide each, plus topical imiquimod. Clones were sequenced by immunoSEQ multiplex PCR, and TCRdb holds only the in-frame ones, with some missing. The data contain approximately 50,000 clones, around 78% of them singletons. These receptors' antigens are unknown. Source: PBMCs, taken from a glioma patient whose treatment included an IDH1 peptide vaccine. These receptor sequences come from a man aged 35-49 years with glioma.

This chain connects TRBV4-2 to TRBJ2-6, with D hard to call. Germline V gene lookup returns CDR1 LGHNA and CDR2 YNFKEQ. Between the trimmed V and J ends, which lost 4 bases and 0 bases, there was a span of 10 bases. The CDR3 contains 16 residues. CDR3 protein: CASSLVGGSGANVLTF. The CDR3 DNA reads TGTGCCAGCAGCCTCGTTGGCGGCTCTGGGGCCAACGTCCTGACTTTC.

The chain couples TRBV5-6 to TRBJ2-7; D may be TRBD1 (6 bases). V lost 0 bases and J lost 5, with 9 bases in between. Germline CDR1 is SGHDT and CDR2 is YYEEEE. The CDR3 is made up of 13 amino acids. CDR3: CASSLVGAHEQYV. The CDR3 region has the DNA TGTGCCAGCAGCTTGGTGGGGGCGCACGAGCAGTACGTC.

The CDR3 spells CASTRRGSGGTDTQYF. CDR3 DNA: TGTGCCAGCACCAGGCGGGGTTCGGGGGGCACAGATACGCAGTATTTT. The rearrangement links TRBV11-2 to TRBJ2-3, with D tentatively TRBD2 (6 bases). The CDR3 covers 16 residues. Looked up from germline, CDR1 is SGHAT and CDR2 is FQNNGV. V was shortened by 7 bases and J by 1 base, with 18 bases between the two germline ends.

CDR3 sequence (DNA): TGTGCCAGCAGAGTTGCGGGAGCTGAGCAGTTCTTC. Translating gives CASRVAGAEQFF. The V and J genes are TRBV6-1 and TRBJ2-1; the match to TRBD2 covers 7 bases. Germline V lookup: CDR1 MNHNS, CDR2 SASEGT. The CDR3 sequence is 12 residues long. V gave up 6 bases and J gave up 9 bases; unmatched junction bases: 5.

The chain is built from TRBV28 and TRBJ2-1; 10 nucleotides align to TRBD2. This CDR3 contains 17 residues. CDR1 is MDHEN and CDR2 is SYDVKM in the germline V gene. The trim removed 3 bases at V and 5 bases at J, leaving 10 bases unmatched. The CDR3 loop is CASSFWPSGRRDNEQFF. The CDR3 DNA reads TGTGCCAGCAGTTTTTGGCCTAGCGGGAGAAGAGACAATGAGCAGTTCTTC. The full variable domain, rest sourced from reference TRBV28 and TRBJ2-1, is DVKVTQSSRYLVKRTGEKVFLECVQDMDHENMFWYRQDPGLGLRLIYFSYDVKMKEKGDIPEGYSVSREKKERFSLILESASTNQTSMYLCASSFWPSGRRDNEQFFGPGTRLTVL.

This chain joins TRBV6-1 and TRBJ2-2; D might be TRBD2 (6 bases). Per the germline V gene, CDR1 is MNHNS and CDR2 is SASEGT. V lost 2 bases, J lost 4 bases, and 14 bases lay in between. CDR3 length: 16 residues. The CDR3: CASSEKRNGGTGELFF. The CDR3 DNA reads TGTGCCAGCAGTGAAAAAAGGAACGGGGGCACCGGGGAGCTGTTTTTT.

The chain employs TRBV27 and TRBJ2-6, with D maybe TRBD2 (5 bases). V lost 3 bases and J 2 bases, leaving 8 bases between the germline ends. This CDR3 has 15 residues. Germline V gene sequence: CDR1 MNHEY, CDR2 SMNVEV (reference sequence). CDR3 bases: TGTGCCAGCAGTTTCTACGGGACTGGGGCCAACGTCCTGACTTTC. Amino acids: CASSFYGTGANVLTF.

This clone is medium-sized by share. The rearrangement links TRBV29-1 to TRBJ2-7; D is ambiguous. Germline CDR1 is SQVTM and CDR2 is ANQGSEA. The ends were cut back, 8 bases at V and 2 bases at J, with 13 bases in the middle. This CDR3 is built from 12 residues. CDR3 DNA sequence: TGCAGCAAGCTGGACGCCGCCTACGAGCAGTACTTC. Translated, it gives CSKLDAAYEQYF.

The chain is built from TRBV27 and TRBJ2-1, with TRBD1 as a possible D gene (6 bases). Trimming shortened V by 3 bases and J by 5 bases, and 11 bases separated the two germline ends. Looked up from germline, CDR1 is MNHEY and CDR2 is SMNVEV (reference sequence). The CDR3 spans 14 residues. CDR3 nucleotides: TGTGCCAGCAGTTTGGCAGGGGTGAACAATGAGCAGTTCTTC. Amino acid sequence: CASSLAGVNNEQFF.

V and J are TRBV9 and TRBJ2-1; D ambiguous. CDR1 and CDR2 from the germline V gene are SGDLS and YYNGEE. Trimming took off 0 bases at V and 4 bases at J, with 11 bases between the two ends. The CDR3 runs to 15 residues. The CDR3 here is CASSVGPAGYNEQFF. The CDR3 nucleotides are TGTGCCAGCAGCGTAGGTCCCGCCGGTTACAATGAGCAGTTCTTC.

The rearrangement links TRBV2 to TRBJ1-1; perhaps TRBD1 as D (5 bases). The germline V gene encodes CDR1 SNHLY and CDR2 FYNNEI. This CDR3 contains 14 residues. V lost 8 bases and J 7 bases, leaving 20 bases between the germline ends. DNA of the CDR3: TGTGCCAGCGGGCCCCGGGACCCACAAATTGAAGCTTTCTTT. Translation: CASGPRDPQIEAFF.

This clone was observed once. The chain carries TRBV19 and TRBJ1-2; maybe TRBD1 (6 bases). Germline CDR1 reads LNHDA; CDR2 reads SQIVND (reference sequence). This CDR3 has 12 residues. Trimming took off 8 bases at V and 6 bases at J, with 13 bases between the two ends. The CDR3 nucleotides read TGTGCCAGTGGTGTGGGGGCTGATGGCTACACCTTC. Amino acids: CASGVGADGYTF.

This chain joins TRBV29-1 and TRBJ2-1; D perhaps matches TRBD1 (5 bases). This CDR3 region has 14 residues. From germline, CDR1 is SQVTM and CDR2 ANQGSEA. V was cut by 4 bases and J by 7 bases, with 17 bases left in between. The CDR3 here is CSVVEQALRNEQFF. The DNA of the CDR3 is TGCAGCGTTGTCGAACAGGCACTTAGAAATGAGCAGTTCTTC.

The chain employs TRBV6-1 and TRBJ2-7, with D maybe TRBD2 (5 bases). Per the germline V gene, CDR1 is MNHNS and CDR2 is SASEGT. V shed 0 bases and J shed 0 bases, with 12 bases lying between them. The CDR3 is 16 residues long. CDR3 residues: CASSEASPGSSYEQYF. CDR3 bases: TGTGCCAGCAGTGAAGCGTCCCCGGGGAGCTCCTACGAGCAGTACTTC.

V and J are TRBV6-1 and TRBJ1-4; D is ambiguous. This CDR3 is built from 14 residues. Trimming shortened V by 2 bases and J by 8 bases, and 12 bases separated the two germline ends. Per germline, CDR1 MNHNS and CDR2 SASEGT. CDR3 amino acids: CASSERERREKLFF. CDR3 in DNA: TGTGCCAGCAGTGAAAGAGAACGAAGGGAAAAACTGTTTTTT.

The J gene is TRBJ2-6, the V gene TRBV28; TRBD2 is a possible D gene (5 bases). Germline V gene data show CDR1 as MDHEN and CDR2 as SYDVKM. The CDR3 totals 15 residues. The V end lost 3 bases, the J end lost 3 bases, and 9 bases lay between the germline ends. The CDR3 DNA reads TGTGCCAGCAGTTTCCTTGCGGGTGGGGCCAACGTCCTGACTTTC. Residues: CASSFLAGGANVLTF.

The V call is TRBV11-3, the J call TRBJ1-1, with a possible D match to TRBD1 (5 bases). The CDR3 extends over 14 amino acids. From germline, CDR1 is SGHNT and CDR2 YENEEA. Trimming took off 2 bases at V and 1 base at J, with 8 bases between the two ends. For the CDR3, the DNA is TGTGCCAGCAGCTTATCAGGGCGGAACACTGAAGCTTTCTTT. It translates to CASSLSGRNTEAFF.

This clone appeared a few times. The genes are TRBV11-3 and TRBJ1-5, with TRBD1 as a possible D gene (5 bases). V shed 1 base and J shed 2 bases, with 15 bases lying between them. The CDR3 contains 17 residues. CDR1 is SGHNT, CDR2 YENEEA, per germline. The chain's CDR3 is CASSLGQNPGGNQPQHF. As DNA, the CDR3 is TGTGCCAGCAGCTTAGGACAGAACCCAGGAGGCAATCAGCCCCAGCATTTT.

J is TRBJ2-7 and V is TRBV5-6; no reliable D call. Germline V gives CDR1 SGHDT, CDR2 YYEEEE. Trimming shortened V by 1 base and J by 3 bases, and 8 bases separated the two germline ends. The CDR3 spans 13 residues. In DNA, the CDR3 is TGTGCCAGCAGCTTGAACAGCCTCTACGAGCAGTACTTC. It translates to CASSLNSLYEQYF.

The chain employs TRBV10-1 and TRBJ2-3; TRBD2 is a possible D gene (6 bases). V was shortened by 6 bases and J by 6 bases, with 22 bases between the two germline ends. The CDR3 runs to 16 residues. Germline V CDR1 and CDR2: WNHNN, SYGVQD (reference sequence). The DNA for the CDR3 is TGCGCCAGCAGCACCGGACTAACGGGACGGGGGGATACGCAGTATTTT. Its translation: CASSTGLTGRGDTQYF.

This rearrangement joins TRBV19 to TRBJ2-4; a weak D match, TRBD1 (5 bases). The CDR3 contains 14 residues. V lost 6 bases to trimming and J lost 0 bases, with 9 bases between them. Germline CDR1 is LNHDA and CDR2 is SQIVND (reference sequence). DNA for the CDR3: TGTGCCAGTAGCCCCCAGGGAGCCAAAAACATTCAGTACTTC. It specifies CASSPQGAKNIQYF.

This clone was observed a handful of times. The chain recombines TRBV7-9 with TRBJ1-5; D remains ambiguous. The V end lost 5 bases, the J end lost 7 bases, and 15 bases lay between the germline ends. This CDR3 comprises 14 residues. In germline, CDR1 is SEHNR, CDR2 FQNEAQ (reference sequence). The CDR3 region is CASSLGGWGQPQHF. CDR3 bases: TGTGCCAGCAGCCTCGGTGGGTGGGGACAGCCCCAGCATTTT.

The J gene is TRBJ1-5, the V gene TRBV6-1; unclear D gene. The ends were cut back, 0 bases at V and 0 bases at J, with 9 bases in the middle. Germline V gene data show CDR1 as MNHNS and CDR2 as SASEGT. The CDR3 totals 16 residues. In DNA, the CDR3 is TGTGCCAGCAGTGAAGCGAGGGCGCGTAGCAATCAGCCCCAGCATTTT. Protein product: CASSEARARSNQPQHF.

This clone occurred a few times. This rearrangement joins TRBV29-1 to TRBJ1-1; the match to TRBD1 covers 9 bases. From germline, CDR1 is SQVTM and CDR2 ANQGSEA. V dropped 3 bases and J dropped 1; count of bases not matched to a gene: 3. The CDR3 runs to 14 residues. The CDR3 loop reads CSVEVGQGNTEAFF. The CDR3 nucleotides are TGCAGCGTTGAGGTGGGACAGGGGAACACTGAAGCTTTCTTT.

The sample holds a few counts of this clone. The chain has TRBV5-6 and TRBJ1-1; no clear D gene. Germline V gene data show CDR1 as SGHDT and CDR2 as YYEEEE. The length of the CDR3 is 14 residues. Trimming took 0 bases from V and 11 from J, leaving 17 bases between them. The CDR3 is CASSLGARRLLAFF. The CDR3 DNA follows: TGTGCCAGCAGCTTGGGAGCCCGCCGGCTCTTGGCTTTCTTT.